This T cell receptor beta chain was sequenced in a study of cytomegalovirus exposure and HLA in healthy donors. The primer mix had 60 Vbeta and 13 Jbeta primers. Assay: immunoSEQ multiplex PCR; the TCRdb copy retains only in-frame clones and omits some. The table has approximately 150,000 clones, roughly 79% seen once. With respect to this clone: What it binds is unknown.

Study-wide results and limits: The authors later linked a missense DCLRE1C variant to TCR beta V- and J-gene trimming. Presence/absence analyses supposed approximately even sequencing depth among donors.

The CDR3 length is 13 residues. Germline V gene lookup returns CDR1 SGHNT and CDR2 YYREEE (reference sequence). The J segment lost 7 bases and the V segment lost 4 bases, leaving 7 bases of the junction unmatched. This sequence joins TRBV5-4 and TRBJ1-2; 7 bases map to TRBD1. The TCR originated in a male donor in good health and CMV-seropositive. Input material: PBMCs. CDR3 sequence: CASSLDRVGGYTF. In DNA, the CDR3 is TGTGCCAGCAGCCTAGACAGGGTGGGTGGCTACACCTTC.